These 32 T cell receptor beta chains were all obtained from the same sample, sequenced in a study of naive and memory T cell subsets. Overall study results and limits: Possibly reflecting memory cells re-expressing CD45RA, a few larger clonotypes occurred in naive repertoires, especially CD8.

These receptors are not linked to any known antigen. The beta constant-region primer was an equimolar mix of two oligonucleotides covering TRBC1 and TRBC2. Nested alpha and beta constant-region primers with the SP2 primer drove four PCR rounds on ligated cDNA. TCRdb called the UMI-ligation and nested PCR reads again in MiXCR, with one record for every CDR3 protein. The table includes 98,000 or so distinct CDR3 sequences, 11% detected once. The source material was naive CD4+ T cells from blood. These receptor sequences come from a human donor in good health.

In its sample, this clonotype was seen many times. The rearrangement uses TRBV7-2 and TRBJ1-5; maybe TRBD1 (6 bases). CDR3 size: 15 residues. From germline, CDR1 is SGHTA and CDR2 FQGNSA. The V and J ends lost 1 base and 4 bases respectively, with 11 bases between them. CDR3 region: CASSLEGDRNQPQHF. The CDR3, as DNA: TGTGCCAGCAGCTTAGAGGGCGACAGGAATCAGCCCCAGCATTTT.

This clonotype was counted only a few times. V and J are TRBV30 and TRBJ1-3, with unresolved D. V was trimmed by 3 bases and J by 1 base, leaving 10 bases between them. The length of the CDR3 is 14 residues. Germline lookup yields CDR1 GTSNPN and CDR2 SVGIG (reference sequence). The CDR3 DNA reads TGTGCCTGGAGCCGAAGGGTTTCTGGAAACACCATATATTTT. This gives the protein CAWSRRVSGNTIYF.

This clonotype came up a few times. V is TRBV10-3 and J is TRBJ1-1, with D tentatively TRBD1 (5 bases). V was clipped by 5 bases and J by 5 bases, with 18 bases between them. The CDR3 covers 15 residues. Per the germline V gene, CDR1 is ENHRY and CDR2 is SYGVKD. The CDR3 reads CAISQVAGAGTEAFF. Here the CDR3 DNA reads TGTGCCATCAGTCAAGTCGCTGGGGCCGGAACTGAAGCTTTCTTT.

This clonotype has just a few counts. The chain uses TRBV10-3 and TRBJ1-4; no firm D call. Germline CDR1 reads ENHRY; CDR2 reads SYGVKD. The CDR3 extends over 13 amino acids. Trimming shortened V by 7 bases and J by 3 bases, and 9 bases separated the two germline ends. The CDR3 DNA reads as TGTGCCATCAACAAAGATCCTAATGAAAAACTGTTTTTT. Protein product: CAINKDPNEKLFF.

This clonotype was observed a single time. This chain links TRBV19 with TRBJ2-7; D possibly corresponds to TRBD2 (5 bases). The germline CDR1 and CDR2 sequences are LNHDA and SQIVND (reference sequence). This CDR3 has 15 residues. V lost 5 bases and J lost 0, with 14 bases in between. In DNA form, the CDR3 reads TGTGCCAGTAGTGATTCGGGAAGCCGCTCCTACGAGCAGTACTTC. Translation gives CASSDSGSRSYEQYF.

This clonotype was detected only a few times. The genes are TRBV3-1 and TRBJ1-2; D gene ambiguous. V was cut by 1 base and J by 8 bases, with 11 bases left in between. The CDR3 totals 13 residues. From germline, CDR1 is LGHDT and CDR2 YNNKEL (reference sequence). The CDR3 sequence is CASSQALPTGYTF. For the CDR3, the DNA is TGTGCCAGCAGCCAAGCCCTCCCGACGGGCTACACCTTC. Together with reference TRBV3-1 and TRBJ1-2, the CDR3 gives the full variable domain: DTAVSQTPKYLVTQMGNDKSIKCEQNLGHDTMYWYKQDSKKFLKIMFSYNNKELIINETVPNRFSPKSPDKAHLNLHINSLELGDSAVYFCASSQALPTGYTFGSGTRLTVV.

This clonotype was recorded a few times. This rearrangement joins TRBV24-1 to TRBJ2-3; D unresolved. The CDR3 has 14 residues. Germline CDR1 and CDR2: KGHDR and SFDVKD. V lost 5 bases and J 2 bases, leaving 10 bases between the germline ends. The CDR3 DNA reads TGTGCCACCAGTGCTGCTGAGCACACAGATACGCAGTATTTT. This codes for CATSAAEHTDTQYF.

The rearrangement uses TRBV6-5 and TRBJ2-5; a weak D match, TRBD1 (6 bases). V was trimmed by 0 bases and J by 5 bases, leaving 13 bases between them. The CDR3 contains 15 residues. Germline values: CDR1 MNHEY, CDR2 SVGAGI. CDR3: CASSYSDSAFETQYF. The DNA for the CDR3 is TGTGCCAGCAGTTACTCGGACAGCGCCTTTGAGACCCAGTACTTC.

This clonotype came up a few times. The rearrangement joins TRBV21-1 to TRBJ2-5; the DNA was not compared with TRBD1, the D call given in the table. TRBV21-1 is given as a pseudogene. The CDR3 is made up of 16 amino acids. The CDR3 DNA reads as TGTGCCAGCAGCAATATAAAGGTCGGGACAGGGGAGACCCAGTACTTC. Encoded protein: CASSNIKVGTGETQYF.

The V and J genes are TRBV12-3 or TRBV12-4 and TRBJ1-5; D is perhaps TRBD1 (5 bases). The CDR3 consists of 16 residues. Trimming pared 1 base from V and 0 bases from J, leaving 10 bases between. The CDR3, as DNA: TGTGCCAGCAGTTTAGGGGGGATGCCTAGCAATCAGCCCCAGCATTTT. Translating gives CASSLGGMPSNQPQHF.

This clonotype was counted between two and nine times. The chain has TRBV25-1 and TRBJ2-1; no reliable D call. This CDR3 spans 13 amino acids. Germline V gives CDR1 MGHDK, CDR2 SYGVNS. The V end lost 0 bases, the J end lost 6 bases, and 6 bases lay between the germline ends. CDR3 sequence (DNA): TGTGCCAGCAGTGAATATACGGGCAATGAGCAGTTCTTC. Amino acids: CASSEYTGNEQFF.

CDR3: CASSRQGSSGANVLTF. The DNA for the CDR3 is TGTGCCAGCAGCCGACAGGGAAGCTCTGGGGCCAACGTCCTGACTTTC. This sequence joins TRBV4-2 and TRBJ2-6; 7 bases are shared with TRBD1. This CDR3 is 16 amino acids long. J gave up 0 bases and V 4 bases, and 3 bases lay outside the gene matches. The germline V gene has CDR1 LGHNA and CDR2 YNFKEQ.

This clonotype was counted between two and nine times. The chain couples TRBV28 to TRBJ2-7, with 10 bases lining up with TRBD1. This CDR3 is 16 amino acids long. CDR1 is MDHEN, CDR2 SYDVKM, per germline. Losses at the gene ends were 4 bases for V and 5 bases for J; bases not matched to a gene: 11. CDR3 in amino acids: CASSWYTPGQGNEQYF. For the CDR3, the DNA is TGTGCCAGCAGTTGGTACACTCCGGGACAGGGGAACGAGCAGTACTTC.

This clonotype has just a few counts. The gene calls are TRBV20-1 and TRBJ1-5; D perhaps matches TRBD1 (6 bases). CDR1 and CDR2 from the germline V gene are DFQATT and SNEGSKA (reference sequence). CDR3 length: 15 amino acids. The V gene lost 0 bases and the J gene lost 1 base, with 10 bases spanning the gap. The CDR3 here is CSARDFTGSNQPQHF. Written as DNA, the CDR3 is TGCAGTGCTAGAGACTTCACAGGGAGCAATCAGCCCCAGCATTTT.

This clonotype has a handful of counts. The V call is TRBV18, the J call TRBJ2-5, with 7 bases identical to TRBD1. The length of the CDR3 is 14 residues. The germline gives CDR1 KGHSH, CDR2 LQKENI. V shed 1 base and J 2 bases; nucleotides not matched to a gene: 1. CDR3 in DNA: TGTGCCAGCTCACCACAGACAGGGCAAGAGACCCAGTACTTC. Translation: CASSPQTGQETQYF.

V gene TRBV18 combines with J gene TRBJ2-7; maybe TRBD2 (6 bases). The CDR3 spans 14 residues. Germline CDR1 is KGHSH and CDR2 is LQKENI. The V end lost 6 bases, the J end lost 4 bases, and 16 bases lay between the germline ends. As DNA, the CDR3 is TGTGCCAGCTCCCCGCCGGGACTCAGGTACGAGCAGTACTTC. As protein: CASSPPGLRYEQYF. Based on the CDR3 plus reference TRBV18 and TRBJ2-7, the full variable domain is NAGVMQNPRHLVRRRGQEARLRCSPMKGHSHVYWYRQLPEEGLKFMVYLQKENIIDESGMPKERFSAEFPKEGPSILRIQQVVRGDSAAYFCASSPPGLRYEQYFGPGTRLTVT.

To note about this clonotype: A much larger clone sits a single nucleotide away, making a read error possible. The rearrangement uses TRBV20-1 and TRBJ2-7; D may match TRBD1 or TRBD2 (7 bases each). The CDR3 runs to 12 residues. Germline assignment: CDR1 DFQATT and CDR2 SNEGSKA (reference sequence). V lost 5 bases to trimming and J lost 4 bases, with 12 bases between them. The CDR3 sequence: CSAWQGGYEQYF. CDR3 in DNA: TGCAGTGCTTGGCAGGGGGGGTACGAGCAGTACTTC.

This clonotype was found a few times. This chain uses TRBV7-9 with TRBJ2-3; D unresolved. Trimming removed 0 bases from V and 1 base from J, with 11 bases in between. This CDR3 spans 16 amino acids. Germline CDR1 is SEHNR and CDR2 is FQNEAQ (reference sequence). The CDR3 loop reads CASSLATRVGTDTQYF. The CDR3 DNA reads TGTGCCAGCAGCTTAGCTACTCGCGTAGGCACAGATACGCAGTATTTT.

As regards this clonotype: A much larger clone differs by one base, so this may be a read error. The chain couples TRBV15 to TRBJ2-3; 8 bases line up with TRBD1. The CDR3 has 19 amino acids. Germline lookup yields CDR1 LNHNV and CDR2 YYDKDF (reference sequence). The CDR3 DNA sequence: TGTGCCACCAGCGGGGCAATCACCTCCGGGACAGGCACCACAGATACGCATTATTTT. Protein sequence: CATSGAITSGTGTTDTHYF.

This chain uses TRBV18 with TRBJ2-7; D not resolved. V lost 2 bases to trimming and J lost 5 bases, with 4 bases between them. This CDR3 has 11 amino acids. The germline gives CDR1 KGHSH, CDR2 LQKENI. CDR3 residues: CASSPADEQYF. In DNA form, the CDR3 reads TGTGCCAGCTCACCAGCTGACGAGCAGTACTTC.

The chain carries TRBV18 and TRBJ2-5, with 9 bases aligning to TRBD2. From germline, CDR1 is KGHSH and CDR2 LQKENI. Losses at the gene ends were 6 bases for V and 4 bases for J; bases not matched to a gene: 6. This CDR3 has 14 amino acids. The CDR3 nucleotides are TGTGCCAGCTCCCCCCAAGCGGGAGGAGAGACCCAGTACTTC. It codes for CASSPQAGGETQYF.

This chain connects TRBV24-1 to TRBJ2-1; 8 nucleotides agree with TRBD2. Per the germline V gene, CDR1 is KGHDR and CDR2 is SFDVKD. This CDR3 has 15 amino acids. Losses at the gene ends were 4 bases for V and 6 bases for J; bases not matched to a gene: 7. The CDR3 loop is CATSDPGLVGNEQFF. In DNA, the CDR3 is TGTGCCACCAGTGACCCGGGACTAGTAGGCAATGAGCAGTTCTTC.

The CDR3 spells CASSLGGQGPYSNQPQHF. CDR3 nucleotides: TGTGCCAGCAGTTTGGGGGGACAGGGGCCATATAGCAATCAGCCCCAGCATTTT. This chain links TRBV12-3 or TRBV12-4 with TRBJ1-5, with 10 positions matching TRBD1. Unmatched junction bases numbered 8, after V lost 3 bases and J lost 0 bases. This CDR3 contains 18 residues.

This clonotype was counted only a few times. The chain combines TRBV7-9 with TRBJ1-1; the D gene is possibly TRBD1 (6 bases). CDR1 is SEHNR, CDR2 FQNEAQ, per germline (reference sequence). Trimming shortened V by 4 bases and J by 7 bases, and 10 bases separated the two germline ends. The CDR3 is 12 amino acids. CDR3 DNA sequence: TGTGCCAGCAGCTCCAGGACAGTTGAAGCTTTCTTT. Protein: CASSSRTVEAFF.

V usage is TRBV20-1 and J usage is TRBJ1-1, with D possibly matching TRBD1 (6 bases). Trimming pared 4 bases from V and 0 bases from J, leaving 15 bases between. From germline, CDR1 is DFQATT and CDR2 SNEGSKA (reference sequence). The CDR3 is made up of 15 amino acids. The CDR3, as DNA: TGCAGTGCTACTCAGGGGTTCCTCATGAACACTGAAGCTTTCTTT. It is translated as CSATQGFLMNTEAFF.

The chain links TRBV12-3 or TRBV12-4 to TRBJ2-2, with unresolved D. Trimming shortened V by 7 bases and J by 4 bases, and 7 bases separated the two germline ends. The CDR3 runs to 12 residues. CDR3 bases: TGTGCCAGCAAGTACGGCACCGGGGAGCTGTTTTTT. It encodes CASKYGTGELFF.

This clonotype came up many times. This chain joins TRBV7-9 and TRBJ2-7, with a tentative D call TRBD1 (5 bases). With 1 base removed from V and 3 bases from J, the gap between germline ends came to 13 bases. This CDR3 region has 15 residues. The germline CDR1 and CDR2 sequences are SEHNR and FQNEAQ (reference sequence). CDR3 sequence reads: CASSLVAGPSYEQYF. CDR3 DNA: TGTGCCAGCAGCTTAGTGGCAGGGCCAAGCTACGAGCAGTACTTC.

This clonotype was seen only a few times. The CDR3 sequence is CASSLRDRENTGELFF. The CDR3 coding sequence is TGCGCCAGCAGCCTCCGGGACAGAGAGAACACCGGGGAGCTGTTTTTT. The V call is TRBV4-1, the J call TRBJ2-2, with 7 positions matching TRBD1. Germline-derived CDR1 and CDR2 are MGHRA and YSYEKL. This CDR3 spans 16 amino acids. Trimming at V came to 4 bases and at J to 1 base, leaving 6 bases not matched to a gene.

The gene calls are TRBV20-1 and TRBJ1-1, with a possible D match to TRBD1 (5 bases). CDR1 and CDR2 from the germline V gene are DFQATT and SNEGSKA (reference sequence). V lost 4 bases to trimming and J lost 1 base, with 10 bases between them. CDR3 length equals 13 residues. CDR3 sequence (DNA): TGCAGTGCTAAAGTCGACAGGAACACTGAAGCTTTCTTT. Protein product: CSAKVDRNTEAFF.

The chain joins TRBV12-3 or TRBV12-4 to TRBJ1-2; 7 bases fit TRBD1. The CDR3 contains 13 residues. The J segment lost 4 bases and the V segment lost 6 bases, leaving 5 bases of the junction unmatched. The CDR3 DNA follows: TGTGCCAGCAGCGACAGGGATTTCTATGGCTACACCTTC. This codes for CASSDRDFYGYTF.

This clonotype turned up a few times. The rearrangement uses TRBV27 and TRBJ1-1; D may be TRBD1 (5 bases). V lost 6 bases and J 0 bases, leaving 11 bases between the germline ends. This CDR3 region has 14 residues. CDR1 is MNHEY and CDR2 is SMNVEV in the germline V gene (reference sequence). CDR3 bases: TGTGCCAGCAGGCTGGGCAGGGTGAACACTGAAGCTTTCTTT. Translating gives CASRLGRVNTEAFF.

The CDR3: CASSSGTGFYGYTF. As DNA, the CDR3 is TGTGCCAGCAGTTCCGGGACAGGCTTCTATGGCTACACCTTC. The chain recombines TRBV6-2 or TRBV6-3 with TRBJ1-2; 8 positions agree with TRBD1. Germline assignment: CDR1 MNHEY and CDR2 SVGEGT. This CDR3 is built from 14 residues. The ends lost 4 bases at V and 4 bases at J; junction bases unmatched: 5.